Listed below are T cell receptor beta chains from one sample, sequenced in a study of siplizumab effects on memory and regulatory T cells. Clones were sequenced by immunoSEQ multiplex PCR, and TCRdb holds only the in-frame ones, with some missing. The sample lists about 48,000 clones, roughly 90% seen once, with less than 0.35% in the top ten. Sequencing was carried out using naive CD8+ T cells sorted from blood. Source of these receptors: a human donor in good health. Both conserved end residues are part of each CDR3. Each record gives: D gene, clone size, V gene, J gene, CDR3 protein, CDR3 DNA. A D gene is named only where the DNA matches it firmly. The size of a clone is reported for some rows only, either as once, few or many, or as a class for expanded clones.

NA	NA	TRBV6-5	TRBJ1-5	CASSYSIGNDQPQHF	TGTGCCAGCAGTTACTCGATAGGCAATGATCAGCCCCAGCATTTT
TRBD1	NA	TRBV9	TRBJ1-1	CASSETGGNTEAFF	TGTGCCAGCAGCGAAACAGGGGGCAACACTGAAGCTTTCTTT
TRBD2	NA	TRBV29-1	TRBJ2-7	CSVTGTSGYSYEQYF	TGCAGCGTTACCGGGACTAGCGGCTACTCCTACGAGCAGTACTTC
NA	NA	TRBV6-6	TRBJ2-1	CASSWAGPGNEQFF	TGTGCCAGCAGTTGGGCGGGGCCCGGGAATGAGCAGTTCTTC
NA	NA	TRBV6-1	TRBJ2-7	CASSEVGRVYEQYF	TGTGCCAGCAGTGAAGTCGGACGGGTCTACGAGCAGTACTTC
NA	NA	TRBV6-6	TRBJ2-7	CASSYEGSEAEQYF	TGTGCCAGCAGTTACGAAGGGTCGGAAGCCGAGCAGTACTTC
TRBD1	NA	TRBV2	TRBJ1-2	CASSLQGALRYGYTF	TGTGCCAGCAGCCTACAGGGGGCGCTCCGTTATGGCTACACCTTC
TRBD2	NA	TRBV19	TRBJ2-5	CASSRTSGGYEETQYF	TGTGCCAGTAGTAGGACTAGCGGGGGGTATGAAGAGACCCAGTACTTC
TRBD2	few	TRBV10-1	TRBJ2-2	CASSESLVAGGPTGELFF	TGCGCCAGCAGTGAGTCGTTGGTAGCGGGAGGGCCGACCGGGGAGCTGTTTTTT
NA	NA	TRBV29-1	TRBJ2-3	CRATGTPSTDTQYF	TGCAGAGCAACCGGGACTCCTAGCACAGATACGCAGTATTTT
NA	NA	TRBV11-2	TRBJ1-6	CASSLRTIGYNSPLHF	TGTGCCAGCAGCTTGCGGACAATCGGCTATAATTCACCCCTCCACTTT
NA	NA	TRBV19	TRBJ1-2	CASSIGGGYTF	TGTGCCAGTAGTATAGGTGGTGGCTACACCTTC
NA	NA	TRBV6-6	TRBJ1-5	CASSYSLVGNQPQHF	TGTGCCAGCAGTTACTCTCTGGTGGGCAATCAGCCCCAGCATTTT
NA	NA	TRBV18	TRBJ2-5	CASSPSPPDRYQETQYF	TGTGCCAGCTCACCTAGCCCCCCAGACAGGTACCAAGAGACCCAGTACTTC
NA	NA	TRBV7-3	TRBJ2-3	CASSPAAGHTDTQYF	TGTGCCAGCAGCCCCGCGGCGGGGCACACAGATACGCAGTATTTT
NA	NA	TRBV10-3	TRBJ1-5	CAIREAGDINQPQHF	TGTGCCATCAGAGAGGCAGGGGATATCAATCAGCCCCAGCATTTT
NA	NA	TRBV14	TRBJ2-2	CASSPRVNTGELFF	TGTGCCAGCAGCCCCCGGGTAAACACCGGGGAGCTGTTTTTT
NA	NA	TRBV6-5	TRBJ2-5	CASSRTGRETQYF	TGTGCCAGCAGTCGGACTGGAAGAGAGACCCAGTACTTC
TRBD2	NA	TRBV29-1	TRBJ2-2	CSVISGSYANTGELFF	TGCAGCGTCATTAGCGGGAGTTACGCAAACACCGGGGAGCTGTTTTTT
NA	NA	TRBV27	TRBJ2-7	CASSPRGGTYEQYF	TGTGCCAGCAGCCCTCGAGGGGGGACCTACGAGCAGTACTTC
NA	NA	TRBV25-1	TRBJ2-7	CASSEYDFYEQYF	TGTGCCAGCAGTGAATACGACTTCTACGAGCAGTACTTC
NA	NA	TRBV4-1	TRBJ2-1	CASSQPIGVYNEQFF	TGCGCCAGCAGCCAACCAATCGGGGTCTACAATGAGCAGTTCTTC
NA	NA	TRBV11-3	TRBJ2-1	CASSVSRSEQFF	TGTGCCAGCAGCGTGTCTAGGAGTGAGCAGTTCTTC
NA	NA	TRBV9	TRBJ2-7	CASSLGTPYEQYF	TGTGCCAGCAGCCTTGGGACACCGTACGAGCAGTACTTC
TRBD2	NA	TRBV6-1	TRBJ2-7	CAILGGDPYEQYF	TGTGCCATCCTCGGGGGGGACCCCTACGAGCAGTACTTC
NA	once	TRBV14	TRBJ2-7	CASSLLYEQYF	TGTGCCAGCAGTCTCCTCTACGAGCAGTACTTC
TRBD1	NA	TRBV7-9	TRBJ1-4	CASSSETTGGGTNEKLFF	TGTGCCAGCAGCTCCGAAACAACAGGGGGTGGAACTAATGAAAAACTGTTTTTT
TRBD2	NA	TRBV4-1	TRBJ2-7	CASSPSGRGPYEQYF	TGCGCCAGCAGCCCTAGCGGGAGGGGTCCCTACGAGCAGTACTTC
NA	NA	TRBV5-6	TRBJ1-5	CASSTRGGSSWQPQHF	TGTGCCAGCAGCACCCGTGGGGGCTCCTCTTGGCAGCCCCAGCATTTT
TRBD1	few	TRBV14	TRBJ2-7	CASSRRTGSYEQYF	TGTGCCAGCAGCCGCCGGACAGGGTCCTACGAGCAGTACTTC
NA	once	TRBV11-2	TRBJ1-5	CASSLSAFSNQPQHF	TGTGCCAGCAGCTTAAGCGCCTTCAGCAATCAGCCCCAGCATTTT
NA	NA	TRBV7-9	TRBJ2-3	CASSPTLITDTQYF	TGTGCCAGCAGCCCGACACTTATCACAGATACGCAGTATTTT
TRBD1	once	TRBV5-4	TRBJ2-7	CASSWKDRARYEQYF	TGTGCCAGCAGCTGGAAGGACAGGGCGAGGTACGAGCAGTACTTC
NA	NA	TRBV27	TRBJ1-1	CASNGPLNTEAFF	TGTGCCAGCAACGGACCCCTGAACACTGAAGCTTTCTTT
NA	NA	TRBV29-1	TRBJ2-7	CSVADPYEQYF	TGCAGCGTTGCTGATCCATACGAGCAGTACTTC
NA	NA	TRBV6-1	TRBJ2-4	CASISDKNIQYF	TGTGCCAGCATTAGTGACAAAAACATTCAGTACTTC
NA	once	TRBV7-6	TRBJ1-3	CASSLETDYSGNTIYF	TGTGCCAGCAGCCTTGAAACCGATTACTCTGGAAACACCATATATTTT
TRBD2	NA	TRBV27	TRBJ2-2	CASVLAGGLVGTGELFF	TGTGCCAGCGTTCTAGCGGGAGGACTCGTAGGAACCGGGGAGCTGTTTTTT
TRBD2	NA	TRBV19	TRBJ2-7	CASSDGTSGFQEQYF	TGTGCCAGTAGTGATGGGACTAGCGGATTTCAAGAGCAGTACTTC
TRBD2	NA	TRBV29-1	TRBJ2-1	CSVEGASRRAGNEQFF	TGCAGCGTTGAAGGGGCTAGCCGGAGAGCGGGGAATGAGCAGTTCTTC
NA	NA	TRBV2	TRBJ2-7	CARSGDGSSYEQYF	TGTGCCAGGAGTGGGGACGGCAGCTCCTACGAGCAGTACTTC
TRBD2	NA	TRBV10-3	TRBJ2-1	CAISGTTSGSTSLSYNEQFF	TGTGCCATCAGTGGAACGACTAGCGGGAGTACTAGTTTATCCTACAATGAGCAGTTCTTC
TRBD1	NA	TRBV2	TRBJ1-1	CASSVLGTGVPEAFF	TGTGCCAGCAGCGTTCTAGGGACAGGGGTGCCTGAAGCTTTCTTT
TRBD1	NA	TRBV5-1	TRBJ1-2	CASSLETGAYGYTF	TGCGCCAGCAGCTTGGAGACAGGGGCTTATGGCTACACCTTC
NA	NA	TRBV5-1	TRBJ2-3	CASSLSPLSRADTQYF	TGCGCCAGCAGCCTGTCCCCTCTAAGTCGAGCAGATACGCAGTATTTT
TRBD2	NA	TRBV19	TRBJ2-2	CASSYGAIAGEALGNTGELFF	TGTGCCAGTAGTTATGGGGCGATAGCGGGAGAAGCTTTGGGGAACACCGGGGAGCTGTTTTTT
TRBD2	NA	TRBV7-9	TRBJ2-1	CASSLQAGGNNEQFF	TGTGCCAGCAGCTTACAGGCGGGGGGAAACAATGAGCAGTTCTTC
NA	NA	TRBV29-1	TRBJ2-1	CSAGVLYNEQFF	TGCAGCGCCGGGGTGTTGTACAATGAGCAGTTCTTC
NA	NA	TRBV21-1	TRBJ2-6	CHPPKDVLTF	TGCCACCCCCCGAAGGACGTCCTGACTTTC
NA	few	TRBV27	TRBJ2-7	CASSFRASSEQYF	TGTGCCAGCAGTTTCCGGGCCTCGTCCGAGCAGTACTTC